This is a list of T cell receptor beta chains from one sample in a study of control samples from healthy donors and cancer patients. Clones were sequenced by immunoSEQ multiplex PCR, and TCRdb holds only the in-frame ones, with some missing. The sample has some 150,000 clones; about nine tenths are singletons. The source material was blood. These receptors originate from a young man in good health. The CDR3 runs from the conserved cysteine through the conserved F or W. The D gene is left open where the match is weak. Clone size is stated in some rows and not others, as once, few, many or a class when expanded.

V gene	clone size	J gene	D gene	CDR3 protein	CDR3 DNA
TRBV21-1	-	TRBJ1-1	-	CASSARDSKNTEAFF	TGTGCCAGCAGCGCCCGGGACAGCAAAAACACTGAAGCTTTCTTT
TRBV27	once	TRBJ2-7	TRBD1	CASSLTGQGGYEQYF	TGTGCCAGCAGTTTAACGGGACAGGGCGGGTACGAGCAGTACTTC
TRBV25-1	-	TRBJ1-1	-	CASSESGDLNTEAFF	TGTGCCAGCAGTGAATCAGGGGACCTGAACACTGAAGCTTTCTTT
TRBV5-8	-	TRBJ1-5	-	CASSRGLNNQPQHF	TGTGCCAGCAGCCGGGGACTGAATAATCAGCCCCAGCATTTT
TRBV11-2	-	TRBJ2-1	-	CASPLGEGEQFF	TGTGCCAGCCCCTTGGGAGAGGGTGAGCAGTTCTTC
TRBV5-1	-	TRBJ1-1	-	CASRGSNTEAFF	TGCGCCAGCAGAGGGTCGAACACTGAAGCTTTCTTT
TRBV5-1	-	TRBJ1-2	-	CASSQRSREANYGYTF	TGCGCCAGCAGCCAAAGAAGTAGGGAAGCTAACTATGGCTACACCTTC
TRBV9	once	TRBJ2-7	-	CASSGGDRSEQYF	TGTGCCAGCAGCGGGGGGGACCGCTCGGAGCAGTACTTC
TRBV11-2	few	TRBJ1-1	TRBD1	CASSLGTGGNTEAFF	TGTGCCAGCAGCTTAGGGACAGGGGGTAACACTGAAGCTTTCTTT
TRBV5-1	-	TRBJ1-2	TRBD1	CASRRQQGDYGYTF	TGCGCCAGCAGACGGCAACAGGGGGACTATGGCTACACCTTC
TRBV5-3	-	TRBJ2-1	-	CARSFRGLAGIHNEQFF	TGTGCCAGAAGCTTCAGGGGGCTAGCGGGAATACACAATGAGCAGTTCTTC
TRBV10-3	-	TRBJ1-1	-	CAISSLLNTEAFF	TGTGCCATCAGTTCGCTCTTGAACACTGAAGCTTTCTTT
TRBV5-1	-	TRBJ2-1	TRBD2	CASSPGLATHNEQFF	TGCGCCAGCAGCCCGGGACTAGCTACCCACAATGAGCAGTTCTTC
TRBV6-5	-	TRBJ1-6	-	CASRTDRSNNSPLHF	TGTGCCAGCAGAACCGACAGGTCCAATAATTCACCCCTCCACTTT
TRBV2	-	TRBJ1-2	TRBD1	CASSGDPGQERYGYTF	TGTGCCAGCAGTGGGGATCCGGGACAGGAGCGCTATGGCTACACCTTC
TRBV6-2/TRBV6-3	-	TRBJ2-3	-	CASSWWAENSDTQYF	TGTGCCAGCAGTTGGTGGGCGGAAAACTCAGATACGCAGTATTTT
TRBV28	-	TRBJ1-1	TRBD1	CASSLWGQGSGNTEAFF	TGTGCCAGCAGTTTATGGGGACAGGGGAGTGGGAACACTGAAGCTTTCTTT
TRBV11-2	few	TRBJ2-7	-	CASIPDTSYEQYF	TGTGCCAGCATCCCGGACACTTCCTACGAGCAGTACTTC
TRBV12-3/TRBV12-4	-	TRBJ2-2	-	CASRTQGTGELFF	TGTGCCAGCAGAACACAGGGCACCGGGGAGCTGTTTTTT
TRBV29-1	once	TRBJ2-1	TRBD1	CSVEGQGAYNEQFF	TGCAGCGTTGAAGGTCAGGGGGCTTACAATGAGCAGTTCTTC
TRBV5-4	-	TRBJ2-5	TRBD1	CASSSGTASGETQYF	TGTGCCAGCAGCTCGGGGACAGCCTCTGGGGAGACCCAGTACTTC
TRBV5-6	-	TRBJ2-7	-	CASSPAGGNYEQYF	TGTGCCAGCAGCCCAGCAGGGGGGAACTACGAGCAGTACTTC
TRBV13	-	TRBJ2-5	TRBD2	CASSLTSGGPQETQYF	TGTGCCAGCAGCTTAACTAGCGGGGGGCCTCAAGAGACCCAGTACTTC
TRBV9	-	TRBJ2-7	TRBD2	CASSVSGGDYEQYF	TGTGCCAGCAGCGTCTCTGGGGGGGACTACGAGCAGTACTTC
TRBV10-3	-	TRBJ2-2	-	CAIGRNTGELFF	TGTGCCATCGGCAGGAACACCGGGGAGCTGTTTTTT
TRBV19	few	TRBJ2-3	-	CASSISRTDTQYF	TGTGCCAGTAGTATCTCGCGGACAGATACGCAGTATTTT
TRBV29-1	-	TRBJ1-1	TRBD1	CSVVGQEENTEAFF	TGCAGCGTCGTGGGACAGGAGGAGAACACTGAAGCTTTCTTT
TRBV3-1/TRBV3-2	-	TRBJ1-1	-	CASSQPSDMNTEAFF	TGTGCCAGCAGCCAACCCAGTGATATGAACACTGAAGCTTTCTTT
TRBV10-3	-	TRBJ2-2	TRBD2	CAISAAGSNTGELFF	TGTGCCATCAGTGCAGCGGGGTCGAACACCGGGGAGCTGTTTTTT
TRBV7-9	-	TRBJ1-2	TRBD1	CASSLANRGYGYTF	TGTGCCAGCAGCTTAGCCAACAGGGGTTATGGCTACACCTTC
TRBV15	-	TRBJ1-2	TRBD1	CATSRGQGVYYGYTF	TGTGCCACCAGTCGGGGACAGGGGGTTTACTATGGCTACACCTTC
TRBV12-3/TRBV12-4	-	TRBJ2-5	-	CASSLGLGETQYF	TGTGCCAGCAGTTTAGGTTTGGGGGAGACCCAGTACTTC
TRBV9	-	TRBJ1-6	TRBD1	CASSAPGQNSPLHF	TGTGCCAGCAGCGCCCCGGGACAGAATTCACCCCTCCACTTT
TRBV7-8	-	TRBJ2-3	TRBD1	CASSLVIRTGSTDTQYF	TGTGCCAGCAGCTTAGTCATCCGGACAGGGAGCACAGATACGCAGTATTTT
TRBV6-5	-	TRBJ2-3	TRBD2	CASSFSGGALDTQYF	TGTGCCAGCAGCTTTAGCGGGGGGGCGTTAGATACGCAGTATTTT
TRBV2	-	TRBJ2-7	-	CASSAPGGRSYEQYF	TGTGCCAGCAGTGCCCCCGGGGGGCGCTCCTACGAGCAGTACTTC